This T cell receptor (beta chain) was profiled in a study of neoadjuvant anti-PD-1 for oral cavity cancer. The wider study: Patients without progression received a fourth nivolumab dose around day 43, then surgical resection on days 50-56.

The data were produced by immunoSEQ multiplex PCR, yet TCRdb's version contains in-frame clones alone and is incomplete. Seen here are about 72,000 clones, around four fifths observed once, and the top ten hold roughly 3.4%. The source material was PBMCs, sampled before nivolumab (anti-PD-1) treatment. This TCR was sampled from a person aged 35-79 years with oral cavity squamous cell carcinoma.

In DNA, the CDR3 is TGTGCCAGCAGCTTTATCAGGGGGGCTATGAACACTGAAGCTTTCTTT. Translated, it gives CASSFIRGAMNTEAFF. V and J are TRBV7-3 and TRBJ1-1, with 7 nucleotides matching TRBD1. Germline V lookup: CDR1 SGHTA, CDR2 FQGTGA. The J segment lost 0 bases and the V segment lost 3 bases, leaving 7 bases of the junction unmatched. CDR3 size: 16 residues.